The sequence of this T cell receptor (beta chain) was determined in a study of blood T cell repertoires in COVID-19. Study information: T cells, B-cell-depleted T cells, or PBMCs supplied cDNA or gDNA.

V was pared by 1 base and J by 0 bases, with 6 bases between. This CDR3 contains 13 residues. The germline V gene encodes CDR1 GTSNPN and CDR2 SVGIG (reference sequence). This table comes from immunoSEQ multiplex PCR, and its TCRdb copy is limited to in-frame clones, with some not included. Of around 300,000 clones listed, under 90% are singletons. The origin of this receptor is a woman aged 45-59 years who had recovered from COVID-19. The sample was peripheral blood. The chain has TRBV30 and TRBJ1-1; D not resolved. The CDR3: CAWSGSMNTEAFF. CDR3 DNA sequence: TGTGCCTGGAGTGGGAGCATGAACACTGAAGCTTTCTTT.